What follows are 7 T cell receptor beta chains derived from one specimen sequenced in a study of blood T cell repertoires in COVID-19. Only in-frame clones appear in the TCRdb table, and some are missing; sequencing was by immunoSEQ multiplex PCR. The sample contains some 350,000 clones, less than 90% of which appear only once. The sample taken for sequencing was PBMCs or T cells enriched from blood (not recorded which). The receptor set was obtained from a woman in her 30s who had recovered from COVID-19.

This rearrangement joins TRBV10-1 to TRBJ2-7; 8 positions agree with TRBD2. The CDR3 spans 15 residues. Germline V gene lookup returns CDR1 WNHNN and CDR2 SYGVQD (reference sequence). The trim removed 2 bases at V and 7 bases at J, leaving 10 bases unmatched. The CDR3 coding sequence is TGCGCCAGCAGTGAGGGGGCGGGGGGCTCCCAAGAGCAGTACTTC. Amino acid sequence: CASSEGAGGSQEQYF.

The chain couples TRBV12-5 to TRBJ1-2; D remains ambiguous. This CDR3 has 14 amino acids. CDR1 and CDR2 from the germline V gene are LGHNT and FRNRAP. The V and J ends lost 6 bases and 4 bases respectively, with 15 bases between them. CDR3 sequence: CASGSTHGIYGYTF. The DNA for the CDR3 is TGTGCTAGTGGCTCGACGCACGGGATCTATGGCTACACCTTC.

The chain employs TRBV5-3 and TRBJ2-7, with no clear D. TRBV5-3 belongs to the ORF category, with a function that is uncertain. The CDR3 is made up of 13 amino acids. Between the trimmed V and J ends, which lost 1 base and 6 bases, there was a span of 11 bases. CDR3: CARSLPRESEQYF. The CDR3, as DNA: TGTGCCAGAAGCTTGCCACGAGAGAGCGAGCAGTACTTC.

Notes on this clone: The same CDR3 arises from other DNA sequences in this sample as well. The chain couples TRBV7-9 to TRBJ1-1; D unresolved. Germline CDR1 reads SEHNR; CDR2 reads FQNEAQ (reference sequence). V gave up 7 bases and J gave up 1 base, with 7 bases separating them. The length of the CDR3 is 12 residues. This CDR3 is CASNRQNTEAFF. The CDR3 nucleotides are TGTGCCAGCAACCGACAGAACACTGAAGCTTTCTTT.

CDR3 sequence: CAAGKSTDTQYF. In DNA, the CDR3 is TGTGCCGCAGGGAAGAGCACAGATACGCAGTATTTT. J is TRBJ2-3 and V is TRBV28; the D gene is possibly TRBD1 (5 bases). The V end was cut by 11 bases, the J end by 0 bases, with 9 bases between. The germline gives CDR1 MDHEN, CDR2 SYDVKM. The CDR3 totals 12 residues.

This chain links TRBV19 with TRBJ1-2; TRBD1 agrees at 8 bases. Germline assignment: CDR1 LNHDA and CDR2 SQIVND (reference sequence). With V trimmed by 6 bases and J by 2 bases, 2 bases remained unmatched. The CDR3 is 13 amino acids. Written as DNA, the CDR3 is TGTGCCAGTAGCCAGGGGGCAAACTATGGCTACACCTTC. Its protein is CASSQGANYGYTF.

V is TRBV27 and J is TRBJ2-7; 11 nucleotides match TRBD1. Germline CDR1 and CDR2: MNHEY and SMNVEV (reference sequence). With 2 bases clipped from V and 3 bases from J, the junction kept 3 bases outside the gene matches. This CDR3 contains 15 residues. The CDR3 region is CASSLTGTGGYEQYF. For the CDR3, the DNA is TGTGCCAGCAGTTTAACCGGGACAGGGGGCTACGAGCAGTACTTC.